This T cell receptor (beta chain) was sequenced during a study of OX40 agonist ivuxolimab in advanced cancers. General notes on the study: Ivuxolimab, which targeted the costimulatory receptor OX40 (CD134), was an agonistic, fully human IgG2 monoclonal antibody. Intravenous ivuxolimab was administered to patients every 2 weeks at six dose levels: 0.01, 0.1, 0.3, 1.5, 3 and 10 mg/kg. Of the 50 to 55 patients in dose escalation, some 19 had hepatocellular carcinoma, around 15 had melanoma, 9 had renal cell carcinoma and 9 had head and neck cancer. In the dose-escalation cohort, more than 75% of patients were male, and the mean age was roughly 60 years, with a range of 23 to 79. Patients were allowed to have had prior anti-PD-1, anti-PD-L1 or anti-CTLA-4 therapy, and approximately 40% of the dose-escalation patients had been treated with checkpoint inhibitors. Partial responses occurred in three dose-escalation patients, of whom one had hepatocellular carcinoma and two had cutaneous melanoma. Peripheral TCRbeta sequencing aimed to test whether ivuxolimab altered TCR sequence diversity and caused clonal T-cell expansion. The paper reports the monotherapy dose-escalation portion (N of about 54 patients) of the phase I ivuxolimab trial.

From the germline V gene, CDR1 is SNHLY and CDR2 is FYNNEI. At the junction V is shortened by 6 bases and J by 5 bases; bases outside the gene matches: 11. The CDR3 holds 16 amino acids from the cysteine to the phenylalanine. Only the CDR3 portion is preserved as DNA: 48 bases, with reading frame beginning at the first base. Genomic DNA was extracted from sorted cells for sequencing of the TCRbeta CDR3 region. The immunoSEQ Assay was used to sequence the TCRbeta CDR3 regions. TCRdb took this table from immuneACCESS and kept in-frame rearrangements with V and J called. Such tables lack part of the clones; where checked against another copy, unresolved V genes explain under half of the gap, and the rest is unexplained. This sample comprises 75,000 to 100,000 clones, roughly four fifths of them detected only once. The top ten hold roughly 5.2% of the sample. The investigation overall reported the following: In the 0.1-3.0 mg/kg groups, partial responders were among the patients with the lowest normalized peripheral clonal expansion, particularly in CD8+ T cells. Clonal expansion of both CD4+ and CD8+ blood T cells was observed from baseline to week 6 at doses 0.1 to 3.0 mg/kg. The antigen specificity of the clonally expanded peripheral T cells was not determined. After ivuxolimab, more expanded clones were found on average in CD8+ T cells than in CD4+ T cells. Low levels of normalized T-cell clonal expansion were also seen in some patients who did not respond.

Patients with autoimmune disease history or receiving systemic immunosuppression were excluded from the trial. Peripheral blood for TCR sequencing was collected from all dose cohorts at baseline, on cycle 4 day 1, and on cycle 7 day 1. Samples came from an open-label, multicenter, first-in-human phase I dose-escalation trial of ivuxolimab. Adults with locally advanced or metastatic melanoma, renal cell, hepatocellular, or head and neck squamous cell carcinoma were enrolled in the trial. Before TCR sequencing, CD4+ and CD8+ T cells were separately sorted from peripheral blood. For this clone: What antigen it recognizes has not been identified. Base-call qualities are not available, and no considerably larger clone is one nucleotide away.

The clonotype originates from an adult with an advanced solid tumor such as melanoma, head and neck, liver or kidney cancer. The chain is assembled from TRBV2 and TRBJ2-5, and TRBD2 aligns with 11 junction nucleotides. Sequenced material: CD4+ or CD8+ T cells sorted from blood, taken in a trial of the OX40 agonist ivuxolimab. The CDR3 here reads CASSPLRSGREETQYF. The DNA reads TGTGCCAGCAGCCCGCTACGTAGCGGGAGGGAGGAGACCCAGTACTTC.